This passage covers 23 T cell receptor beta chains from one sample sequenced in a study of blood T cell repertoires in COVID-19. The assay was immunoSEQ multiplex PCR, and TCRdb's table has in-frame clones only and misses some. The profile shows approximately 150,000 clones, around 84% of them singletons. The sequencing sample was made of peripheral blood. The receptors were sampled from a man between 40 and 49 years old with acute or convalescent COVID-19.

The rearrangement links TRBV2 to TRBJ2-3; TRBD1 matches 8 bases. After removal of 3 bases from V and 6 bases from J, the junction contained 17 bases not matched to a gene. The germline V gene has CDR1 SNHLY and CDR2 FYNNEI. This CDR3 has 18 amino acids. CDR3 amino acids: CASSDMSFGTGSRDTQYF. CDR3 bases: TGTGCCAGCAGTGACATGTCCTTCGGGACAGGATCGAGGGATACGCAGTATTTT.

This clone appeared once. This sequence joins TRBV19 and TRBJ1-1, with TRBD1 identical over 7 bases. The length of the CDR3 is 13 residues. From germline, CDR1 is LNHDA and CDR2 SQIVND (reference sequence). V lost 4 bases to trimming and J lost 8 bases; unmatched junction nucleotides: 7. DNA of the CDR3: TGTGCCAGTAGTAAAGTAGACAGGGCGGAAGCTTTCTTT. Residues: CASSKVDRAEAFF. The full variable domain, completed using reference TRBV19 and TRBJ1-1, is DGGITQSPKYLFRKEGQNVTLSCEQNLNHDAMYWYRQDPGQGLRLIYYSQIVNDFQKGDIAEGYSVSREKKESFPLTVTSAQKNPTAFYLCASSKVDRAEAFFGQGTRLTVV.

The V and J genes are TRBV10-3 and TRBJ2-3, with 7 bases lining up with TRBD2. Germline V gene data show CDR1 as ENHRY and CDR2 as SYGVKD. V gave up 6 bases and J gave up 9 bases; unmatched junction bases: 12. The CDR3 contains 14 residues. CDR3 in DNA: TGTGCCATCAGGGAACTTGGCGGGGGACGCACGCAGTATTTT. This gives the protein CAIRELGGGRTQYF.

The chain couples TRBV6-5 to TRBJ1-1, with unresolved D. Trimming removed 2 bases from V and 1 base from J, with 11 bases in between. The germline V gene encodes CDR1 MNHEY and CDR2 SVGAGI. The CDR3 totals 15 residues. This chain's CDR3 is CASSYEGLKNTEAFF. In DNA, the CDR3 is TGTGCCAGCAGTTACGAGGGCCTCAAGAACACTGAAGCTTTCTTT.

The chain employs TRBV11-1 and TRBJ1-1; TRBD1 might be the D (6 bases). Germline loops: CDR1 SGHAT, CDR2 FQDESV (reference sequence). V was clipped by 1 base and J by 1 base, with 10 bases between them. CDR3 length equals 15 residues. The CDR3 loop is CASSLENRANTEAFF. The CDR3 region has the DNA TGTGCCAGCAGCTTAGAGAACAGGGCGAACACTGAAGCTTTCTTT.

V usage is TRBV7-3 and J usage is TRBJ2-2; maybe TRBD2 (6 bases). Between the trimmed V and J ends, which lost 2 bases and 4 bases, there was a span of 8 bases. Per germline, CDR1 SGHTA and CDR2 FQGTGA. This CDR3 contains 14 residues. The CDR3 loop reads CASSLRLGTGELFF. The CDR3, as DNA: TGTGCCAGCAGCTTACGACTAGGCACCGGGGAGCTGTTTTTT.

V is TRBV30 and J is TRBJ2-1, with 7 nucleotides matching TRBD1. V trimming: 7 bases; J trimming: 5 bases; junction bases outside the gene matches: 11. The CDR3 loop spans 14 amino acids. CDR1 and CDR2 from the germline V gene are GTSNPN and SVGIG (reference sequence). CDR3 sequence reads: CAYKLGTVDNEQFF. The CDR3 DNA sequence: TGTGCCTACAAACTCGGGACAGTTGACAATGAGCAGTTCTTC.

The gene calls are TRBV7-9 and TRBJ1-5; D uncertain. Germline CDR1 SEHNR, CDR2 FQNEAQ (reference sequence). V lost 3 bases, J lost 5 bases, and 11 bases lay in between. CDR3 length: 14 amino acids. The CDR3 protein is CASSLSSADQPQHF. The CDR3 DNA is TGTGCCAGCAGCTTGAGCTCGGCGGATCAGCCCCAGCATTTT.

J is TRBJ2-2 and V is TRBV10-2; the match to TRBD2 covers 10 bases. J was trimmed by 3 bases and V by 8 bases; bases with no gene match: 6. The V gene's germline CDR1 is WSHSY and CDR2 SAAADI. This CDR3 has 15 residues. The CDR3: CASRVAGGDTGELFF. For the CDR3, the DNA is TGCGCCAGCCGTGTAGCGGGGGGAGACACCGGGGAGCTGTTTTTT.

V gene TRBV18 combines with J gene TRBJ1-4; no clear D. CDR3 size: 16 residues. In germline, CDR1 is KGHSH, CDR2 LQKENI. Trimming removed 6 bases from V and 0 bases from J, with 14 bases in between. Here the CDR3 DNA reads TGTGCCAGCTCTGATACCGTGGCTGCAACTAATGAAAAACTGTTTTTT. Encoded protein: CASSDTVAATNEKLFF.

CDR3 residues: CASSLVSETQYF. The CDR3 nucleotides are TGTGCCAGCAGCTTAGTATCCGAGACCCAGTACTTC. This chain joins TRBV7-9 and TRBJ2-5, with no clear D. With 1 base removed from V and 5 bases from J, the gap between germline ends came to 5 bases. This CDR3 is built from 12 residues. Germline CDR1 reads SEHNR; CDR2 reads FQNEAQ (reference sequence).

The chain links TRBV6-5 to TRBJ2-2; 7 bases are a match to TRBD2. Germline loops: CDR1 MNHEY, CDR2 SVGAGI. CDR3 length: 13 residues. V shed 3 bases and J 6 bases; nucleotides not matched to a gene: 1. Here the CDR3 reads CASSYGGAGELFF. CDR3 nucleotides: TGTGCCAGCAGTTATGGGGGGGCCGGGGAGCTGTTTTTT.

The gene calls are TRBV3-1 (or the pseudogene TRBV3-2) and TRBJ1-5, with D perhaps TRBD1 (5 bases). V lost 4 bases, J lost 6 bases, and 10 bases lay in between. The CDR3 has 13 amino acids. Germline V CDR1 and CDR2: LGHDT, YNNKEL (reference sequence). Written as DNA, the CDR3 is TGTGCCAGCAGCCGAGACAGCGCTCAGCCCCAGCATTTT. Amino acids: CASSRDSAQPQHF.

Concerning this clone itself: A junction boundary mismatches the germline segment, possibly from a read error. The chain couples TRBV29-1 to TRBJ2-7; TRBD1 is a possible D gene (5 bases). Germline-derived CDR1 and CDR2 are SQVTM and ANQGSEA. CDR3 length: 14 residues. The DNA of the CDR3 is TGCAGAGTTGAAGGGGCCCAATTAGACTACGAGCAGTACTTC. It encodes CRVEGAQLDYEQYF.

The chain is built from TRBV4-1 and TRBJ1-6; no definite D call. Deletions cut 4 bases from V and 3 bases from J, with 13 bases between. The CDR3 contains 16 residues. The germline CDR1 and CDR2 sequences are MGHRA and YSYEKL. CDR3 bases: TGCGCCAGCAGCCTTGGTCCTTCGGTCTATAATTCACCCCTCCACTTT. Translation gives CASSLGPSVYNSPLHF.

This sequence joins TRBV2 and TRBJ2-7; tentative D call: TRBD1 (6 bases). V was clipped by 3 bases and J by 5 bases, with 11 bases between them. CDR1 and CDR2 (germline): SNHLY, FYNNEI. CDR3 length equals 13 residues. The CDR3 region is CASSDRWDNEQYF. DNA for the CDR3: TGTGCCAGCAGTGACCGCTGGGACAACGAGCAGTACTTC.

The chain combines TRBV30 with TRBJ2-2; perhaps TRBD1 as D (5 bases). The CDR3 has 14 amino acids. V was pared by 4 bases and J by 4 bases, with 13 bases between. The germline V gene has CDR1 GTSNPN and CDR2 SVGIG (reference sequence). This chain's CDR3 is CAWKKTDATGELFF. The CDR3 DNA follows: TGTGCCTGGAAGAAGACAGACGCCACCGGGGAGCTGTTTTTT.

CDR3 coding DNA: TGTGCCAGCAGCCTACAGGGGGCTGTAAAACTGTTTTTT. The encoded protein is CASSLQGAVKLFF. The chain recombines TRBV3-1 (or the pseudogene TRBV3-2) with TRBJ1-4, with TRBD1 matching over 9 bases. CDR1 and CDR2 (germline): LGHDT, YNNKEL (reference sequence). V lost 4 bases to trimming and J lost 10 bases; unmatched junction nucleotides: 4. The CDR3 spans 13 residues.

The gene calls are TRBV5-1 and TRBJ2-1; TRBD1 is a possible D gene (5 bases). CDR1 and CDR2 from the germline V gene are SGHRS and YFSETQ. V was cut by 1 base and J by 8 bases, with 13 bases left in between. The CDR3 is 14 amino acids. CDR3 coding DNA: TGCGCCAGCAGCTTGTCCGCTGGGGCGTATGAGCAGTTCTTC. Protein: CASSLSAGAYEQFF.

This sequence joins TRBV27 and TRBJ1-5; D not certain. Germline V gives CDR1 MNHEY, CDR2 SMNVEV (reference sequence). V lost 0 bases and J 10 bases, leaving 13 bases between the germline ends. This CDR3 has 14 residues. The CDR3 sequence: CASSLSSDWRPQHF. The DNA of the CDR3 is TGTGCCAGCAGTTTATCTTCGGACTGGAGACCCCAGCATTTT.

This clone showed up just a few times. The chain recombines TRBV5-1 with TRBJ2-7; TRBD1 matches 7 bases. After removal of 4 bases from V and 3 bases from J, the junction contained 10 bases not matched to a gene. The V gene's germline CDR1 is SGHRS and CDR2 YFSETQ. The CDR3 has 15 amino acids. CDR3 in amino acids: CASSARQGVDYEQYF. The DNA of the CDR3 is TGCGCCAGCAGCGCCCGACAGGGAGTCGACTACGAGCAGTACTTC.

The chain is built from TRBV28 and TRBJ1-1, with 9 bases lining up with TRBD1. Looked up from germline, CDR1 is MDHEN and CDR2 is SYDVKM. V was clipped by 5 bases and J by 7 bases; unmatched bases: 5. This CDR3 has 13 residues. Written as DNA, the CDR3 is TGTGCCAGCAGTCACAGGGGGCAGGTTGAAGCTTTCTTT. Its translation: CASSHRGQVEAFF.

The genes are TRBV4-3 and TRBJ1-1; 9 positions agree with TRBD1. The V and J ends lost 3 bases and 3 bases, in that order; junction bases with no gene match: 8. The CDR3 consists of 16 residues. The germline gives CDR1 LGHNA, CDR2 YSLEER. CDR3 sequence: CASSQATGGLDTEAFF. As DNA, the CDR3 is TGCGCCAGCAGCCAGGCAACAGGGGGCTTGGACACTGAAGCTTTCTTT.